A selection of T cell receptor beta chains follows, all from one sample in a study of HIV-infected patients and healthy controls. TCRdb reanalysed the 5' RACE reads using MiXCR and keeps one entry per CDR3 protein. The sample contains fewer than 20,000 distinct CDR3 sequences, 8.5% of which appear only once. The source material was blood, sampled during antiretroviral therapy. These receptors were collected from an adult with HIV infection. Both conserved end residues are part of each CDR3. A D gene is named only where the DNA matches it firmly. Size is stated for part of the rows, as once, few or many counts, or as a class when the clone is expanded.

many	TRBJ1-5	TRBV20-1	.	TGCAGTGCTAGGTGGCAGGGACATCAGCCCCAGCATTTT	CSARWQGHQPQHF
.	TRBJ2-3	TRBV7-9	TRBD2	TGTGCCAGCAGCCCCGCTAGCGGGGGGAGCACAGATACGCAGTATTTT	CASSPASGGSTDTQYF
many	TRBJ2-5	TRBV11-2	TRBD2	TGTGCCAGCAGCTTAGGCCTAGCGGGGATCCAAGAGACCCAGTACTTC	CASSLGLAGIQETQYF
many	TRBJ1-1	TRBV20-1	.	TGCAGTGCTAGATACGGGGTGAACACTGAAGCTTTCTTT	CSARYGVNTEAFF
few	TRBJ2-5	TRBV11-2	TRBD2	TGTGCCAGCAGCTTAGGACTAGCGGGAGGAGAGACCCAGTACTTC	CASSLGLAGGETQYF
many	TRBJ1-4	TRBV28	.	TGTGCCAGCAGCTCTGAGGGAGAGGCCGGGGAGGAAAAACTGTTTTTT	CASSSEGEAGEEKLFF
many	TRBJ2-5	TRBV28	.	TGTGCCAGCAGTTCCGGGCAAGAGACCCAGTACTTC	CASSSGQETQYF
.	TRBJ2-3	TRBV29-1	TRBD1	TGCAGCGTGACCCCACAGGGGTTGGAGATCACAGATACGCAGTATTTT	CSVTPQGLEITDTQYF
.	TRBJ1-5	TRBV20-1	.	TGCAGTGCTTCCAGCCCCAGGGGCGGCAATCAGCCCCAGCATTTT	CSASSPRGGNQPQHF
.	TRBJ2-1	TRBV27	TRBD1	TGTGCCAGCAGGACAGGGGCTATTAATGAGCAGTTCTTC	CASRTGAINEQFF
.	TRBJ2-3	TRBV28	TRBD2	TGTGCCAGCAGACTAGCGGGGGATACGCAGTATTTT	CASRLAGDTQYF
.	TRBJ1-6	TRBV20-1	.	TGCAGTGCTAGAGATTGGGGGGCCCGGGATTCACCCCTCCACTTT	CSARDWGARDSPLHF
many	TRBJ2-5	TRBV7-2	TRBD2	TGTGCCAGCAGCTTAGTATCCTCGGCGGGGGGCGCGTTC	CASSLVSSAGGAF
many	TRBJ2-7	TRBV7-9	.	TGTGCCAGCAGCTTAACAGCCTCCTACGAGCAGTACTTC	CASSLTASYEQYF
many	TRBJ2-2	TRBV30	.	TGTGCCTGGAGTTTGGGCGAACACACCGGGGAGCTGTTTTTT	CAWSLGEHTGELFF
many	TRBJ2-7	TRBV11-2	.	TGTGCCAGCAGCTTAGGGTCATCCGCGTCCTACGAGCAGTACTTC	CASSLGSSASYEQYF
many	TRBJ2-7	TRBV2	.	TGTGCCATTACAGACAGGTCCTCCTACGAGCAGTACTTC	CAITDRSSYEQYF
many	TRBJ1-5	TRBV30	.	TGTGCCTGGGGGACACTTAGCAATCAGCCCCAGCATTTT	CAWGTLSNQPQHF
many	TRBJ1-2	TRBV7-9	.	TGTGCCAGCGGCGACTATGGCTACACCTTC	CASGDYGYTF
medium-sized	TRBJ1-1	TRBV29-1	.	TGCAGCGTTCAAGGGGCGAGCACTGAAGCTTTCTTT	CSVQGASTEAFF
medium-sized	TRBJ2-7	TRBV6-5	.	TGTGCCAGCAGACTGGACAAGACTTCTACCTACGAGCAGTACTTC	CASRLDKTSTYEQYF
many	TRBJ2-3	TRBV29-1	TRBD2	TGCAGCGTTGAAGACGTTGGGTGGTCGGCTAGCGGGAGTAGCGCAGATACGCAGTATTTT	CSVEDVGWSASGSSADTQYF
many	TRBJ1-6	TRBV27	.	TGTGCCAGCAGCAGACAGGAGGGCAATTCACCCCTCCACTTT	CASSRQEGNSPLHF
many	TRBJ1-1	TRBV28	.	TGTGCCAGCAGTTTATACCCAGAGGCCCCCGGAGCTTTCTTT	CASSLYPEAPGAFF
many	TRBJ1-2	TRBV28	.	TGTGCCAGCAGTTTACCCGACTGGGCCGATAACTATGGCTACACCTTC	CASSLPDWADNYGYTF
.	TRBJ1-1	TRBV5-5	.	TGTGCCAGCAGCTCCGTTCGGGGGGACACTGAAGCTTTCTTT	CASSSVRGDTEAFF
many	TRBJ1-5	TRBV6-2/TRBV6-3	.	TGTGCCAGCAGTTACTCGCAGGGTGATAGCAATCAGCCCCAGCATTTT	CASSYSQGDSNQPQHF
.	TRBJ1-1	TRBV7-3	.	TGTGCCAGCAGCCCGGACGGATTGAACACTGAAGCTTTCTTT	CASSPDGLNTEAFF
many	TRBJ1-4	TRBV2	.	TGTGCCAGCAGTGAAGGGCAGGAGGGGGAAAAACTGTTTTTT	CASSEGQEGEKLFF
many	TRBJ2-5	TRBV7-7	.	TGTGCTAGCAGCTTAATAGGATCGAGGGTTGAGGAGACCCAGTACTTC	CASSLIGSRVEETQYF
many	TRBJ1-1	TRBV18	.	TGTGCCAGCTCACCCGGCCAAGTATATGAAGCTTTCTTT	CASSPGQVYEAFF
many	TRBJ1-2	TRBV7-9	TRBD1	TGTGCCACCGACAGGGATGGCACCTTC	CATDRDGTF
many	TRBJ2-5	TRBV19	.	TGTGCCAGTGGGGGCGGTAAGACCAACCAAGAGACCCAGTACTTC	CASGGGKTNQETQYF
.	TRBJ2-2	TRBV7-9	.	TGTGCCAGCAGCATATCCTACAGGGAAACGGGGGAGCTGTTTTTT	CASSISYRETGELFF
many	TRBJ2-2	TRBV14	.	TGTGCCAGCAGCCACAGGCAATCGGGTACCGGGGAGCTGTTTTTT	CASSHRQSGTGELFF
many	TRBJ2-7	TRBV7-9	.	TGTGCCAGCAGCCCACAGGACGGCTACGAGCAGTACTTC	CASSPQDGYEQYF
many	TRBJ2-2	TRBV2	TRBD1	TGTGCCAGCAGTGTCGCCGGGACAGACACCGGGGAGCTGTTTTTT	CASSVAGTDTGELFF
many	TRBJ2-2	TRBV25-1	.	TGTGCCAGCAGTGTTGCGGGGTTCACCGGGGAGCTGTTTTTT	CASSVAGFTGELFF
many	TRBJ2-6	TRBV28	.	TGTGCCAGCAGTCAACTCTCCTCTGGGGCCAACGTCCTGACTTTC	CASSQLSSGANVLTF
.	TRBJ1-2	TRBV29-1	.	TGCAGCGTTGAGGCAGCCTTCTATGGCTACACCTTC	CSVEAAFYGYTF
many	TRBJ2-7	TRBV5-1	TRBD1	TGCGCCAGCAGCTTAGAGGGGGCCAGGTACGAGCAGTACTTC	CASSLEGARYEQYF
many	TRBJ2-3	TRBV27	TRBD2	TGTGCCAGCAGTTTATTCGGAGCGGGAGAGGATACGCAGTATTTT	CASSLFGAGEDTQYF
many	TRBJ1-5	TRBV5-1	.	TGCGCCAGCAGCTTGACGGGACACTTGAATGAGCCCCAGCATTTT	CASSLTGHLNEPQHF
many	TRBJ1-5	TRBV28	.	TGTGCCAGCAGTTTATCGCATCAGCCCCAGCATTTT	CASSLSHQPQHF
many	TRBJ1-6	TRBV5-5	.	TGTGCCAGCAGCTTGTCCCCTAGCGATGTTAATTCACCCCTCCACTTT	CASSLSPSDVNSPLHF
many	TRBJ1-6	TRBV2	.	TGTGCCAGCAGTGAAGAGGCGAGCTCCTATAATTCACCCCTCCACTTT	CASSEEASSYNSPLHF
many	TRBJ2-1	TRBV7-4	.	TGTGCCAGCAGAATCCCCACAGGGCAGTTCTTC	CASRIPTGQFF